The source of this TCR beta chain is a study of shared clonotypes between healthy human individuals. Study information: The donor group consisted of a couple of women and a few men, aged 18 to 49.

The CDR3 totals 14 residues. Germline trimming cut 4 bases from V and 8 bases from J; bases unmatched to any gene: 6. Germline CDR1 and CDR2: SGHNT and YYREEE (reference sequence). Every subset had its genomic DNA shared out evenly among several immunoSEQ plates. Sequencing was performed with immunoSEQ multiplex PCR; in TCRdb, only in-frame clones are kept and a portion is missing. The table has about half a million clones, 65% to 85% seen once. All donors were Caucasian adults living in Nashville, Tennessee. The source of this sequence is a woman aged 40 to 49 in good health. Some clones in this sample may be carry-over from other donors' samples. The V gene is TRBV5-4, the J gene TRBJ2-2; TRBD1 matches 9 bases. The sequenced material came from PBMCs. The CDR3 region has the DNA TGTGCCAGCAGCGCCTACAGGGGGCGGGGGGAGCTGTTTTTT. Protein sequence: CASSAYRGRGELFF.